The present TCR beta chain was sequenced within a study of blood T cell repertoires in COVID-19. Participants' reported clinical history set cohort assignment. Comment on this clone: Germline and junction disagree at one end, which may indicate a read error.

There are 14 residues in the CDR3. Germline CDR1 ENHRY, CDR2 SYGVKD. The repertoire was sequenced with immunoSEQ multiplex PCR; TCRdb's copy has only in-frame clones and lacks some. The data show around 140,000 clones, 87% seen once. The receptor was isolated from a man in his 60s who had recovered from COVID-19. The rearrangement uses TRBV10-3 and TRBJ1-2; 8 positions agree with TRBD1. The sample consisted of PBMCs or T cells enriched from blood (not recorded which). The CDR3 DNA follows: TGTGCCATCGGTGAACAGGGGGGCAACTATGGCTACACCTTC. It specifies CAIGEQGGNYGYTF.